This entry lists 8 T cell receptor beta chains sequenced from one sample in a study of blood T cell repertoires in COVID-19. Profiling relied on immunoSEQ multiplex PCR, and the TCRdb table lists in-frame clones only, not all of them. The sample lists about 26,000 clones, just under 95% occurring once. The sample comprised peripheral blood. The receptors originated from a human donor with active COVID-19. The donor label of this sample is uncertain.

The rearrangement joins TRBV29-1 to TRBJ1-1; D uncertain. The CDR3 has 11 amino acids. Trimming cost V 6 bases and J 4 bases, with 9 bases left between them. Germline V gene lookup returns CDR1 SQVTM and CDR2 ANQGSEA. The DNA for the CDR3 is TGCAGCGTCGCCCAAGCCACTGAAGCTTTCTTT. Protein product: CSVAQATEAFF.

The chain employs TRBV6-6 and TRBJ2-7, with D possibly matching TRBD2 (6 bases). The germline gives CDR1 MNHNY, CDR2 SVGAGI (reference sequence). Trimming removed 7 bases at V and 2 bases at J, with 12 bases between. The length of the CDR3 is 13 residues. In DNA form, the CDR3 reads TGTGCCAGCACCGGGGCGGGGCCCTACGAGCAGTACTTC. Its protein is CASTGAGPYEQYF.

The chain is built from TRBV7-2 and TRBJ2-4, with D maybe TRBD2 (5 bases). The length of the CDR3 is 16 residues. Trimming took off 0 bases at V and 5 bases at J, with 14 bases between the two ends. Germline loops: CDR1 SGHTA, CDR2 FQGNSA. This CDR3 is CASSLASSSTENIQYF. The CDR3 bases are TGTGCCAGCAGCTTAGCCTCTAGCAGCACCGAAAACATTCAGTACTTC.

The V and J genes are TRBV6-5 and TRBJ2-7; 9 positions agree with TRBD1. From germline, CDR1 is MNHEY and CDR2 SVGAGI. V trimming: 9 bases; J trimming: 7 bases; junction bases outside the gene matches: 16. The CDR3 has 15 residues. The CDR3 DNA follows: TGTGCCAGTCGCGTAGGGACAGGGATTGATTGGGAGCAGTACTTC. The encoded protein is CASRVGTGIDWEQYF.

The CDR3 loop is CAWNRDSLNTGELFF. CDR3 nucleotides: TGTGCCTGGAATCGGGACTCCCTGAACACCGGGGAGCTGTTTTTT. J is TRBJ2-2 and V is TRBV30, with D perhaps TRBD2 (6 bases). The CDR3 contains 15 residues. Trimming took off 4 bases at V and 1 base at J, with 13 bases between the two ends. The germline V gene has CDR1 GTSNPN and CDR2 SVGIG (reference sequence). Full variable domain (remainder filled in from reference TRBV30 and TRBJ2-2): SQTIHQWPATLVQPVGSPLSLECTVEGTSNPNLYWYRQAAGRGLQLLFYSVGIGQISSEVPQNLSASRPQDRQFILSSKKLLLSDSGFYLCAWNRDSLNTGELFFGEGSRLTVL.

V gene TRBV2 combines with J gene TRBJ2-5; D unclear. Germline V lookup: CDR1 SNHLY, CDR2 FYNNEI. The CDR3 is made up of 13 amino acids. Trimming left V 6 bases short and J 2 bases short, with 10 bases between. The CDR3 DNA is TGTGCCAGCAGGATGAACAGACAAGAGACCCAGTACTTC. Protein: CASRMNRQETQYF.

CDR3 sequence (DNA): TGTGCCAGCAGCTTAACTAGCGGGGGCTATCAAGAGACCCAGTACTTC. Encoded protein: CASSLTSGGYQETQYF. V usage is TRBV11-2 and J usage is TRBJ2-5; TRBD2 matches 11 bases. V was pared by 2 bases and J by 2 bases, with 4 bases of the junction left unmatched. The CDR3 loop spans 16 amino acids. Germline V gives CDR1 SGHAT, CDR2 FQNNGV.

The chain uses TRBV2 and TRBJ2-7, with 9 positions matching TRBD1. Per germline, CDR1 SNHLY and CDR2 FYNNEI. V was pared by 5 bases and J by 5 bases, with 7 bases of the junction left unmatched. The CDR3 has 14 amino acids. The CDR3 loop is CASSSGQGRDEQYF. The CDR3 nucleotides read TGTGCCAGCAGTTCGGGACAGGGTCGGGACGAGCAGTACTTC.